These 5 T cell receptor beta chains share one sample of origin, sequenced in a study of cytomegalovirus exposure and HLA in healthy donors. Both 60 Vbeta primers and 13 Jbeta primers went into the PCR. The protocol was immunoSEQ multiplex PCR, while the TCRdb copy is restricted to in-frame clones and leaves out a portion. The sample records some 100,000 clones, around three quarters being singletons. What was sequenced was PBMCs. These receptors originate from a man over 45 in good health and CMV-seropositive.

This clone was picked up a small number of times. The chain employs TRBV2 and TRBJ1-5; TRBD1 might be the D (6 bases). The length of the CDR3 is 14 residues. The V gene lost 6 bases and the J gene lost 0 bases, with 9 bases spanning the gap. The germline V gene encodes CDR1 SNHLY and CDR2 FYNNEI. The CDR3 DNA reads as TGTGCCAGCAGGGACAGCCTTAGCAATCAGCCCCAGCATTTT. Translation gives CASRDSLSNQPQHF.

The V and J genes are TRBV6-5 and TRBJ1-2; perhaps TRBD1 as D (5 bases). This CDR3 is built from 13 residues. Trimming removed 7 bases from V and 6 bases from J, with 15 bases in between. Germline V gene lookup returns CDR1 MNHEY and CDR2 SVGAGI. The DNA of the CDR3 is TGTGCCAGCACCCAGGGAGGGAGCCATGGCTACACCTTC. Its protein product is CASTQGGSHGYTF.

This clone was seen only a few times. The genes are TRBV9 and TRBJ2-7; 12 nucleotides match TRBD1. Germline assignment: CDR1 SGDLS and CDR2 YYNGEE. The CDR3 consists of 16 residues. V shed 4 bases, J shed 2 bases, and the junction held 7 bases outside the gene matches. The CDR3 sequence: CASSIEGQGAPYEQYF. The DNA of the CDR3 is TGTGCCAGCAGCATAGAGGGACAGGGGGCCCCCTACGAGCAGTACTTC.

About this clone: A read error may account for a junction end that differs from germline. The chain couples TRBV25-1 to TRBJ1-2; no firm D call. The CDR3 extends over 12 amino acids. Per the germline V gene, CDR1 is MGHDK and CDR2 is SYGVNS. CDR3 loop: CASSGPSPTFSF. Written as DNA, the CDR3 is TGTGCCAGCAGTGGGCCGTCGCCGACTTTCTCCTTC.

The chain has TRBV7-8 and TRBJ1-2; the match to TRBD1 covers 7 bases. Germline assignment: CDR1 SGHVS and CDR2 FQNEAQ. The CDR3 length is 14 residues. The J segment lost 7 bases and the V segment lost 1 base, leaving 6 bases of the junction unmatched. The CDR3 region has the DNA TGTGCCAGCAGCTTAGAACAGGGGCTAAGTGGCTACACCTTC. It encodes CASSLEQGLSGYTF.